The clone carrying this T cell receptor beta chain was observed a few times. Its antigen is unknown. This record belongs to a study of T cell repertoires in aging, cancer and after chemotherapy. Study-wide findings and caveats: In each cancer cohort, median generation probability increased across chemotherapy, suggesting thymic output rebounded. Compared with age-matched healthy donors, untreated hematological or solid cancer patients showed higher blood TCR clonality.

Germline CDR1 is SGHTA and CDR2 is FQGNSA. With 1 base removed from V and 5 bases from J, the gap between germline ends came to 16 bases. The CDR3 is 16 amino acids. TRB rearrangements spanning V, D and J were amplified using mixed TRB-A/B primers. TCRdb re-called the multiplex PCR reads through MiXCR, storing one row per CDR3 protein. Of about 4,100 distinct CDR3 sequences in the sample, around a quarter were seen once. TCR beta rearrangements were amplified from peripheral blood genomic DNA. The receptor was derived from a human donor in good health. The donor label of this sample is uncertain. The sequenced sample consisted of blood. V is TRBV7-2 and J is TRBJ2-3, with D hard to call. The CDR3 DNA reads as TGTGCCAGCAGCTTAGGAGGTGGTCTGATCAGAGATACGCAGTATTTT. Its protein product is CASSLGGGLIRDTQYF.